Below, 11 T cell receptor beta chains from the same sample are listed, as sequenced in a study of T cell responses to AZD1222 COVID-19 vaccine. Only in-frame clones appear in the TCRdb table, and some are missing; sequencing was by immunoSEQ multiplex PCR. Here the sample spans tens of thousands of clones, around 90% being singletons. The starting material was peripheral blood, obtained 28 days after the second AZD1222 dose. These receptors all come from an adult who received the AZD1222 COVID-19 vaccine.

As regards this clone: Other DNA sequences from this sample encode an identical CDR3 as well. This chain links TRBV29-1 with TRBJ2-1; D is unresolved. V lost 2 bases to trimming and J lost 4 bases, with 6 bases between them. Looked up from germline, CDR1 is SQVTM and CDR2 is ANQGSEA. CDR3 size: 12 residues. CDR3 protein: CSVERTYNEQFF. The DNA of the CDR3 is TGCAGCGTTGAACGAACTTACAATGAGCAGTTCTTC.

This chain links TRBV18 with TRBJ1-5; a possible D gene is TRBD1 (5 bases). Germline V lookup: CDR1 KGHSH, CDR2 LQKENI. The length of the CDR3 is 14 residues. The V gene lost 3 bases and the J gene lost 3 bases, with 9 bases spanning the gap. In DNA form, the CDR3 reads TGTGCCAGCTCACCTACAGGTCCCAATCAGCCCCAGCATTTT. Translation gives CASSPTGPNQPQHF. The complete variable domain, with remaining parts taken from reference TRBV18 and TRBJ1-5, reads NAGVMQNPRHLVRRRGQEARLRCSPMKGHSHVYWYRQLPEEGLKFMVYLQKENIIDESGMPKERFSAEFPKEGPSILRIQQVVRGDSAAYFCASSPTGPNQPQHFGDGTRLSIL.

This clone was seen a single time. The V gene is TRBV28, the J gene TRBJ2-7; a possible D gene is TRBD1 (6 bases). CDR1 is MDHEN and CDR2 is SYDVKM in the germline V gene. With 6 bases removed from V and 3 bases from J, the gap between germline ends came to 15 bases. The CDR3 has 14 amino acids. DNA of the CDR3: TGTGCCAGCAGGGACCGGGACACTTACTACGAGCAGTACTTC. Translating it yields CASRDRDTYYEQYF.

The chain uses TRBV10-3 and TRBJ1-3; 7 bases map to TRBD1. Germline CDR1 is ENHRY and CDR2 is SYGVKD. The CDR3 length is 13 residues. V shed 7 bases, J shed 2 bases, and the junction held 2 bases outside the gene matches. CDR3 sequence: CAINDRAGNTIYF. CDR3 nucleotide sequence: TGTGCCATCAATGACAGGGCTGGAAACACCATATATTTT.

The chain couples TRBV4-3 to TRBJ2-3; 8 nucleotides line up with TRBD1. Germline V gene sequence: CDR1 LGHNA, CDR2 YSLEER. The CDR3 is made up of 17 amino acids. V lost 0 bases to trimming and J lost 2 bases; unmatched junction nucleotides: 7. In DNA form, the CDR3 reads TGCGCCAGCAGCCAAGATTGGCAGGGGGCGGTCACAGATACGCAGTATTTT. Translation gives CASSQDWQGAVTDTQYF.

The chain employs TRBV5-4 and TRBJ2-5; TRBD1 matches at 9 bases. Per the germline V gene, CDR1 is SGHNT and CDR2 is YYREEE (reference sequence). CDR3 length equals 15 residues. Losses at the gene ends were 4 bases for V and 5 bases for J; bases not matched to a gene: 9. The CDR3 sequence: CASSQGQGRWETQYF. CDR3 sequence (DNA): TGTGCCAGCAGCCAAGGACAGGGGAGGTGGGAGACCCAGTACTTC.

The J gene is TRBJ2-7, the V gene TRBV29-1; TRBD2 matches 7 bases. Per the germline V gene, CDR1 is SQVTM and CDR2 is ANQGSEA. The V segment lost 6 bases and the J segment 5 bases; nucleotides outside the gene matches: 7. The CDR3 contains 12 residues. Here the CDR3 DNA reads TGCAGCGTGGGGGGGACTATTAACGAGCAGTACTTC. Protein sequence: CSVGGTINEQYF.

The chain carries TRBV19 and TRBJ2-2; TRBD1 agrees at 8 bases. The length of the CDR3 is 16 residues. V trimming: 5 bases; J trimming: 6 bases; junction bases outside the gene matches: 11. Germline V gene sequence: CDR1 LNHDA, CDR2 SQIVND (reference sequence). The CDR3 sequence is CASSAVADRVAGELFF. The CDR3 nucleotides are TGTGCCAGTAGTGCCGTAGCGGACAGGGTTGCCGGGGAGCTGTTTTTT.

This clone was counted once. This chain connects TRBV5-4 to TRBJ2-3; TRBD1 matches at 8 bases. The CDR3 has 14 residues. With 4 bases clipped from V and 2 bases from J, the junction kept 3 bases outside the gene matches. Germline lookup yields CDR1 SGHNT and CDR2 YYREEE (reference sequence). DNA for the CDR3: TGTGCCAGCAGCCAGGACAGGGCCACAGATACGCAGTATTTT. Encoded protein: CASSQDRATDTQYF.

CDR3 nucleotides: TGTGCCAGCAGTTTAGGGGTAGGGGTCCGCGCCGGGACCCAGTACTTC. It yields the protein CASSLGVGVRAGTQYF. This chain connects TRBV28 to TRBJ2-5, with D possibly matching TRBD1 (5 bases). Germline V lookup: CDR1 MDHEN, CDR2 SYDVKM. Trimming took 2 bases from V and 7 from J, leaving 20 bases between them. The CDR3 has 16 amino acids.

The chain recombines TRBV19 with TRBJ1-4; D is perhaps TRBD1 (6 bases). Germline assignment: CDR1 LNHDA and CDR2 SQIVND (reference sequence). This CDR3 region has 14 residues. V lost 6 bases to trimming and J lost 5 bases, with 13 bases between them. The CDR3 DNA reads TGTGCCAGTAGCCACAGGGAAGGGAATGAAAAACTGTTTTTT. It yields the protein CASSHREGNEKLFF.